These 4 T cell receptor beta chains originate from one sample sequenced in a study of early stage breast cancer tumors. Here immunoSEQ multiplex PCR was the method, and the copy in TCRdb shows in-frame clones only, minus some. The sample includes 45,000 to 65,000 clones, about three quarters of them seen just once. The sample consisted of blood. These receptors all stem from a person aged 40-50 years with breast cancer.

The chain joins TRBV29-1 to TRBJ2-2, with D uncertain. V was trimmed by 2 bases and J by 4 bases, leaving 8 bases between them. The CDR3 totals 13 residues. CDR1 and CDR2 (germline): SQVTM, ANQGSEA. CDR3: CSVERASTGELFF. DNA for the CDR3: TGCAGCGTTGAACGAGCTTCCACCGGGGAGCTGTTTTTT.

This chain joins TRBV5-6 and TRBJ1-4; the match to TRBD1 covers 10 bases. CDR3 length: 15 residues. Germline V CDR1 and CDR2: SGHDT, YYEEEE. V gave up 5 bases and J gave up 7 bases; unmatched junction bases: 8. The CDR3 protein is CASSSDRGHGEKLFF. The DNA of the CDR3 is TGTGCCAGCAGTTCTGACAGGGGGCACGGTGAAAAACTGTTTTTT. Looking up the rest from reference TRBV5-6 and TRBJ1-4 gives the full variable domain: DAGVTQSPTHLIKTRGQQVTLRCSPKSGHDTVSWYQQALGQGPQFIFQYYEEEERQRGNFPDRFSGHQFPNYSSELNVNALLLGDSALYLCASSSDRGHGEKLFFGSGTQLSVL.

J is TRBJ1-4 and V is TRBV5-1, with D maybe TRBD1 (5 bases). Trimming shortened V by 4 bases and J by 3 bases, and 10 bases separated the two germline ends. Germline V lookup: CDR1 SGHRS, CDR2 YFSETQ. CDR3 length equals 14 residues. In DNA form, the CDR3 reads TGCGCCAGCAGCGTACAGGCCTCTAATGAAAAACTGTTTTTT. Amino acids: CASSVQASNEKLFF.

The chain uses TRBV28 and TRBJ2-1, with TRBD2 matching 16 bases. Trimming at V came to 6 bases and at J to 6 bases, leaving 2 bases not matched to a gene. CDR3 length equals 15 residues. The V gene's germline CDR1 is MDHEN and CDR2 SYDVKM. The CDR3 loop reads CASRGLAGGFNEQFF. In nucleotides, the CDR3 is TGTGCCAGCAGGGGACTAGCGGGAGGGTTCAATGAGCAGTTCTTC.